The 22 T cell receptor beta chains below come from one sample, sequenced in a study of T cell repertoires in cytomegalovirus infection. MiXCR was run by TCRdb on the reads, yielding one entry per CDR3 protein. The table records some 440,000 distinct CDR3 sequences, roughly 30% of them present only once. Sequencing input: PBMCs. These TCRs come from a human donor in good health (CMV status not recorded). Some clones in this sample may be carry-over from other donors' samples.

This clonotype has a handful of counts. The chain has TRBV7-8 and TRBJ1-2; 11 positions agree with TRBD1. The CDR3 spans 15 residues. Per germline, CDR1 SGHVS and CDR2 FQNEAQ. The ends lost 5 bases at V and 4 bases at J; junction bases unmatched: 6. In nucleotides, the CDR3 is TGTGCCAGCAGCCCGGGACAGGGGGTCCCCTATGGCTACACCTTC. Translated, it gives CASSPGQGVPYGYTF.

This chain uses TRBV18 with TRBJ2-7; 10 nucleotides line up with TRBD2. Trimming at V came to 2 bases and at J to 0 bases, leaving 7 bases not matched to a gene. Germline V gene data show CDR1 as KGHSH and CDR2 as LQKENI. The CDR3 runs to 17 residues. The CDR3: CASSPRELAGISYEQYF. CDR3 sequence (DNA): TGTGCCAGCTCACCAAGGGAACTAGCGGGAATCTCCTACGAGCAGTACTTC.

This clonotype occurred many times. This chain's CDR3 is CASSLGRQGLETQYF. The CDR3 nucleotides are TGTGCCAGCAGCTTAGGGAGACAGGGATTGGAGACCCAGTACTTC. The chain links TRBV11-3 to TRBJ2-5; 7 bases fit TRBD1. With V trimmed by 1 base and J by 5 bases, 7 bases remained unmatched. Per the germline V gene, CDR1 is SGHNT and CDR2 is YENEEA. The CDR3 is 15 residues long.

Note on this clonotype: A much bigger clone sits one base away, suggesting this may be a read error. This chain links TRBV7-6 with TRBJ1-5; 7 bases are shared with TRBD1. This CDR3 is built from 13 residues. Germline CDR1 is SGHVS and CDR2 is FNYEAQ. CDR3 nucleotide sequence: TGTGCCAGCAGCTTAGATGAGGGACAGCCCAAGCATTTT. Translation gives CASSLDEGQPKHF.

This clonotype appeared a few times. The chain links TRBV19 to TRBJ1-2, with D possibly TRBD1 on 5 matching bases. The V end was cut by 5 bases, the J end by 8 bases, with 24 bases between. CDR1 is LNHDA and CDR2 is SQIVND in the germline V gene (reference sequence). The CDR3 has 16 residues. The chain's CDR3 is CASSWPGTPLGPGYTF. In nucleotides, the CDR3 is TGTGCCAGTAGTTGGCCCGGGACCCCCTTAGGTCCCGGCTACACCTTC. Drawing the rest from reference TRBV19 and TRBJ1-2, the complete variable domain is DGGITQSPKYLFRKEGQNVTLSCEQNLNHDAMYWYRQDPGQGLRLIYYSQIVNDFQKGDIAEGYSVSREKKESFPLTVTSAQKNPTAFYLCASSWPGTPLGPGYTFGSGTRLTVV.

The chain is built from TRBV6-6 and TRBJ2-5; TRBD2 matches 7 bases. Germline loops: CDR1 MNHNY, CDR2 SVGAGI (reference sequence). The CDR3 loop spans 14 amino acids. Trimming removed 5 bases from V and 4 bases from J; junction bases left unmatched: 7. As DNA, the CDR3 is TGTGCCAGCAGTGGGGGGGGGAATCGAGAGACCCAGTACTTC. It yields the protein CASSGGGNRETQYF.

This clonotype was counted many times. This rearrangement joins TRBV12-3 or TRBV12-4 to TRBJ2-3; TRBD1 agrees at 9 bases. The CDR3 contains 14 residues. Trimming cost V 3 bases and J 6 bases; bases outside gene matches: 4. The CDR3 spells CASSFRDRVDTQYF. The CDR3 coding sequence is TGTGCCAGCAGTTTCCGGGACAGGGTTGATACGCAGTATTTT.

This clonotype was detected many times. This chain uses TRBV7-2 with TRBJ2-3; D is possibly TRBD1 (6 bases). Germline values: CDR1 SGHTA, CDR2 FQGNSA. V was shortened by 5 bases and J by 2 bases, with 17 bases between the two germline ends. The CDR3 has 16 amino acids. The DNA of the CDR3 is TGTGCCAGCAGCGACAATACAGGGAATCCCACAGATACGCAGTATTTT. Its protein is CASSDNTGNPTDTQYF. Full variable domain (missing parts from reference TRBV7-2 and TRBJ2-3): GAGVSQSPSNKVTEKGKDVELRCDPISGHTALYWYRQSLGQGLEFLIYFQGNSAPDKSGLPSDRFSAERTGGSVSTLTIQRTQQEDSAVYLCASSDNTGNPTDTQYFGPGTRLTVL.

This sequence joins TRBV4-3 and TRBJ1-3, with D possibly being TRBD1 (6 bases). Trimming pared 4 bases from V and 1 base from J, leaving 20 bases between. CDR3 size: 18 residues. Germline-derived CDR1 and CDR2 are LGHNA and YSLEER. The CDR3 loop is CASSPKPLGQNSGNTIYF. CDR3 nucleotide sequence: TGCGCCAGCAGCCCGAAACCGTTAGGACAGAATTCTGGAAACACCATATATTTT.

Worth noting for this clonotype: A much larger clone lies one base from this, so it may be a read error. The chain has TRBV6-2 or TRBV6-3 and TRBJ1-1; tentative D call: TRBD1 (5 bases). CDR1 and CDR2 from the germline V gene are MNHEY and SVGEGT. CDR3 length: 14 residues. CDR3 DNA: TGTGCCCGCAGGCCCCCGGGACTGAACACTGAAGCTTTCTTT. Protein product: CARRPPGLNTEAFF.

In regard to this clonotype: The conserved final phenylalanine or tryptophan is absent from the CDR3, which likely points to a read error. CDR3 loop: CASSQDRGPETQYL. The CDR3 DNA follows: TGTGCCAGCAGTCAGGACAGGGGCCCGGAGACCCAGTACTTA. This rearrangement joins TRBV12-3 or TRBV12-4 to TRBJ2-5, with 9 bases lining up with TRBD1. The CDR3 is made up of 14 amino acids. The V segment lost 5 bases and the J segment 5 bases; nucleotides outside the gene matches: 6.

This clonotype was counted only a few times. The genes are TRBV28 and TRBJ1-3, with 7 bases matching TRBD1. Germline V lookup: CDR1 MDHEN, CDR2 SYDVKM. Losses at the gene ends were 2 bases for V and 0 bases for J; bases not matched to a gene: 4. The CDR3 consists of 16 residues. CDR3 protein: CASSLARDSSGNTIYF. CDR3 DNA sequence: TGTGCCAGCAGTTTAGCCCGGGACAGCTCTGGAAACACCATATATTTT.

This clonotype was counted a few times. The rearrangement links TRBV19 to TRBJ2-7; D may be TRBD2 (6 bases). Trimming left V 1 base short and J 2 bases short, with 9 bases between. The CDR3 is made up of 14 amino acids. Germline V gives CDR1 LNHDA, CDR2 SQIVND (reference sequence). CDR3 protein: CASSIGGGAYEQYF. CDR3 sequence (DNA): TGTGCCAGTAGTATAGGCGGCGGGGCCTACGAGCAGTACTTC.

The gene calls are TRBV11-2 and TRBJ1-1; D may be TRBD1 (5 bases). The V gene lost 5 bases and the J gene lost 2 bases, with 15 bases spanning the gap. Germline V gene sequence: CDR1 SGHAT, CDR2 FQNNGV. The CDR3 runs 15 residues. This chain's CDR3 is CASSPRPDSNTEAFF. CDR3 coding DNA: TGTGCCAGCAGCCCCAGACCCGACAGCAACACTGAAGCTTTCTTT.

V usage is TRBV7-2 and J usage is TRBJ2-7; 8 bases line up with TRBD2. This CDR3 is built from 15 residues. Germline V lookup: CDR1 SGHTA, CDR2 FQGNSA. J was trimmed by 3 bases and V by 3 bases; bases with no gene match: 7. The CDR3 is CASSFYSGDGYEQYF. The CDR3 coding sequence is TGTGCCAGCAGCTTTTATAGCGGGGATGGCTACGAGCAGTACTTC.

The rearrangement joins TRBV11-1 to TRBJ2-7; TRBD1 is a possible D gene (5 bases). This CDR3 region has 13 residues. Germline V lookup: CDR1 SGHAT, CDR2 FQDESV (reference sequence). Trimming took off 2 bases at V and 3 bases at J, with 8 bases between the two ends. CDR3 DNA sequence: TGTGCCAGCAGCTTACTCACAGGCTACGAGCAGTACTTC. Amino acids: CASSLLTGYEQYF.

This clonotype was found a few times. This rearrangement joins TRBV5-6 to TRBJ1-1, with D perhaps matching TRBD1 (5 bases). Germline CDR1 and CDR2: SGHDT and YYEEEE. This CDR3 is 13 amino acids long. Between the trimmed V and J ends, which lost 4 bases and 5 bases, there was a span of 12 bases. The CDR3: CASSRVGGTEAFF. DNA of the CDR3: TGTGCCAGCAGCCGCGTCGGGGGGACTGAAGCTTTCTTT. Filled out from reference TRBV5-6 and TRBJ1-1, the complete variable domain reads DAGVTQSPTHLIKTRGQQVTLRCSPKSGHDTVSWYQQALGQGPQFIFQYYEEEERQRGNFPDRFSGHQFPNYSSELNVNALLLGDSALYLCASSRVGGTEAFFGQGTRLTVV.

The rearrangement links TRBV27 to TRBJ2-5; no firm D call. Trimming left V 0 bases short and J 3 bases short, with 8 bases between. Germline-derived CDR1 and CDR2 are MNHEY and SMNVEV (reference sequence). The CDR3 is made up of 14 amino acids. DNA for the CDR3: TGTGCCAGCAGTTTATCGGGTAGGAAAGAGACCCAGTACTTC. Translating it yields CASSLSGRKETQYF.

This clonotype was counted between two and nine times. This chain connects TRBV19 to TRBJ1-2; no firm D call. This CDR3 is built from 15 residues. The V gene's germline CDR1 is LNHDA and CDR2 SQIVND (reference sequence). V gave up 3 bases and J gave up 0 bases, with 11 bases separating them. The CDR3 DNA reads as TGTGCCAGTAGTATCCCGGGAATGGCTAACTATGGCTACACCTTC. This encodes CASSIPGMANYGYTF.

This clonotype was detected ten times or more. The J gene is TRBJ2-7, the V gene TRBV7-9, with TRBD2 matching over 9 bases. The V gene end was trimmed by 7 bases and the J gene end by 3 bases; junction bases not matched to a gene: 4. Looked up from germline, CDR1 is SEHNR and CDR2 is FQNEAQ (reference sequence). The CDR3 loop spans 13 amino acids. The CDR3 region is CASKRGDRYEQYF. DNA for the CDR3: TGTGCCAGCAAGCGGGGGGACCGCTACGAGCAGTACTTC.

V is TRBV4-3 and J is TRBJ2-7; D is possibly TRBD1 (5 bases). CDR1 and CDR2 (germline): LGHNA, YSLEER. CDR3 length: 14 amino acids. Trimming removed 0 bases at V and 4 bases at J, with 10 bases between. The CDR3 is CASSQDGQGYEQYF. The CDR3 nucleotides are TGCGCCAGCAGCCAAGATGGGCAGGGTTACGAGCAGTACTTC.

This clonotype has ten or more counts. This chain uses TRBV7-6 with TRBJ1-1; D gene unclear. Germline loops: CDR1 SGHVS, CDR2 FNYEAQ. The CDR3 runs 13 residues. V was trimmed by 1 base and J by 3 bases, leaving 6 bases between them. CDR3 DNA sequence: TGTGCCAGCAGCTTAGGGGATGACACTGAAGCTTTCTTT. Translation gives CASSLGDDTEAFF. Full variable domain (remainder filled in from reference TRBV7-6 and TRBJ1-1): GAGVSQSPRYKVTKRGQDVALRCDPISGHVSLYWYRQALGQGPEFLTYFNYEAQQDKSGLPNDRFSAERPEGSISTLTIQRTEQRDSAMYRCASSLGDDTEAFFGQGTRLTVV.